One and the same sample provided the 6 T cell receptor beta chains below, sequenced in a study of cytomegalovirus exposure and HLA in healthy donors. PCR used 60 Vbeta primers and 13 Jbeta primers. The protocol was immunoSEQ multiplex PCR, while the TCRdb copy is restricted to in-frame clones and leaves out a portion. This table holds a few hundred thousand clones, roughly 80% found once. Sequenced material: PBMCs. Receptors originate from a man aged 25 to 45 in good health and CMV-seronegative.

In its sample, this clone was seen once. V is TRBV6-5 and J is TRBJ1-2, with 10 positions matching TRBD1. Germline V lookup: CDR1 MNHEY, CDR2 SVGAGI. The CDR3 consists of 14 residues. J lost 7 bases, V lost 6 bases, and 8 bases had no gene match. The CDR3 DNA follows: TGTGCCAGCAGCCCTCGACAGGGGGCTTTTGGCTACACCTTC. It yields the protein CASSPRQGAFGYTF.

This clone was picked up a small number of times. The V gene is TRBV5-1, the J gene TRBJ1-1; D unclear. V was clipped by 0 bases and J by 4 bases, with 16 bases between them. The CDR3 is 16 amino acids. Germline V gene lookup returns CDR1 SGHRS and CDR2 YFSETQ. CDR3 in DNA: TGCGCCAGCAGCTTGGCTGGGTTGGGTACGGGCACTGAAGCTTTCTTT. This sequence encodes CASSLAGLGTGTEAFF.

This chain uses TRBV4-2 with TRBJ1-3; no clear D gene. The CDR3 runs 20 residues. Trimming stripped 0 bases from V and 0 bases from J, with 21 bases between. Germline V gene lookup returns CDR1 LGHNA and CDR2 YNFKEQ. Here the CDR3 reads CASSQERTGGLPLSGNTIYF. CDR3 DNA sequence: TGTGCCAGCAGCCAAGAGAGAACCGGAGGGCTGCCTCTCTCTGGAAACACCATATATTTT.

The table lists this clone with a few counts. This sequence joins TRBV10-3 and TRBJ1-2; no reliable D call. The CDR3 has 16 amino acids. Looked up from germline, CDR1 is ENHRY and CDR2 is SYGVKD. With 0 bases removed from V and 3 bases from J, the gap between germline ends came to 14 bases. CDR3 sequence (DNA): TGTGCCATCAGTGAGTCTCCTACTATCGACTACTATGGCTACACCTTC. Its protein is CAISESPTIDYYGYTF.

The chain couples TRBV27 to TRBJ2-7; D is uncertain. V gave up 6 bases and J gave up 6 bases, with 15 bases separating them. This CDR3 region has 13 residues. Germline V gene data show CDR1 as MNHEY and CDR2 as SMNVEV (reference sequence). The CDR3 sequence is CASSNSPPLEQYF. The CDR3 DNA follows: TGTGCCAGCAGCAACTCACCGCCCCTCGAGCAGTACTTC.

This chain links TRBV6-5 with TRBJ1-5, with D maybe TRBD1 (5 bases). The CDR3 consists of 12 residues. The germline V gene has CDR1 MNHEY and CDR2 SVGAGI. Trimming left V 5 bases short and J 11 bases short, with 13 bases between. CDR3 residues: CASSLDGGTQHF. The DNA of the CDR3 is TGTGCCAGCAGTCTGGATGGGGGGACCCAGCATTTT.